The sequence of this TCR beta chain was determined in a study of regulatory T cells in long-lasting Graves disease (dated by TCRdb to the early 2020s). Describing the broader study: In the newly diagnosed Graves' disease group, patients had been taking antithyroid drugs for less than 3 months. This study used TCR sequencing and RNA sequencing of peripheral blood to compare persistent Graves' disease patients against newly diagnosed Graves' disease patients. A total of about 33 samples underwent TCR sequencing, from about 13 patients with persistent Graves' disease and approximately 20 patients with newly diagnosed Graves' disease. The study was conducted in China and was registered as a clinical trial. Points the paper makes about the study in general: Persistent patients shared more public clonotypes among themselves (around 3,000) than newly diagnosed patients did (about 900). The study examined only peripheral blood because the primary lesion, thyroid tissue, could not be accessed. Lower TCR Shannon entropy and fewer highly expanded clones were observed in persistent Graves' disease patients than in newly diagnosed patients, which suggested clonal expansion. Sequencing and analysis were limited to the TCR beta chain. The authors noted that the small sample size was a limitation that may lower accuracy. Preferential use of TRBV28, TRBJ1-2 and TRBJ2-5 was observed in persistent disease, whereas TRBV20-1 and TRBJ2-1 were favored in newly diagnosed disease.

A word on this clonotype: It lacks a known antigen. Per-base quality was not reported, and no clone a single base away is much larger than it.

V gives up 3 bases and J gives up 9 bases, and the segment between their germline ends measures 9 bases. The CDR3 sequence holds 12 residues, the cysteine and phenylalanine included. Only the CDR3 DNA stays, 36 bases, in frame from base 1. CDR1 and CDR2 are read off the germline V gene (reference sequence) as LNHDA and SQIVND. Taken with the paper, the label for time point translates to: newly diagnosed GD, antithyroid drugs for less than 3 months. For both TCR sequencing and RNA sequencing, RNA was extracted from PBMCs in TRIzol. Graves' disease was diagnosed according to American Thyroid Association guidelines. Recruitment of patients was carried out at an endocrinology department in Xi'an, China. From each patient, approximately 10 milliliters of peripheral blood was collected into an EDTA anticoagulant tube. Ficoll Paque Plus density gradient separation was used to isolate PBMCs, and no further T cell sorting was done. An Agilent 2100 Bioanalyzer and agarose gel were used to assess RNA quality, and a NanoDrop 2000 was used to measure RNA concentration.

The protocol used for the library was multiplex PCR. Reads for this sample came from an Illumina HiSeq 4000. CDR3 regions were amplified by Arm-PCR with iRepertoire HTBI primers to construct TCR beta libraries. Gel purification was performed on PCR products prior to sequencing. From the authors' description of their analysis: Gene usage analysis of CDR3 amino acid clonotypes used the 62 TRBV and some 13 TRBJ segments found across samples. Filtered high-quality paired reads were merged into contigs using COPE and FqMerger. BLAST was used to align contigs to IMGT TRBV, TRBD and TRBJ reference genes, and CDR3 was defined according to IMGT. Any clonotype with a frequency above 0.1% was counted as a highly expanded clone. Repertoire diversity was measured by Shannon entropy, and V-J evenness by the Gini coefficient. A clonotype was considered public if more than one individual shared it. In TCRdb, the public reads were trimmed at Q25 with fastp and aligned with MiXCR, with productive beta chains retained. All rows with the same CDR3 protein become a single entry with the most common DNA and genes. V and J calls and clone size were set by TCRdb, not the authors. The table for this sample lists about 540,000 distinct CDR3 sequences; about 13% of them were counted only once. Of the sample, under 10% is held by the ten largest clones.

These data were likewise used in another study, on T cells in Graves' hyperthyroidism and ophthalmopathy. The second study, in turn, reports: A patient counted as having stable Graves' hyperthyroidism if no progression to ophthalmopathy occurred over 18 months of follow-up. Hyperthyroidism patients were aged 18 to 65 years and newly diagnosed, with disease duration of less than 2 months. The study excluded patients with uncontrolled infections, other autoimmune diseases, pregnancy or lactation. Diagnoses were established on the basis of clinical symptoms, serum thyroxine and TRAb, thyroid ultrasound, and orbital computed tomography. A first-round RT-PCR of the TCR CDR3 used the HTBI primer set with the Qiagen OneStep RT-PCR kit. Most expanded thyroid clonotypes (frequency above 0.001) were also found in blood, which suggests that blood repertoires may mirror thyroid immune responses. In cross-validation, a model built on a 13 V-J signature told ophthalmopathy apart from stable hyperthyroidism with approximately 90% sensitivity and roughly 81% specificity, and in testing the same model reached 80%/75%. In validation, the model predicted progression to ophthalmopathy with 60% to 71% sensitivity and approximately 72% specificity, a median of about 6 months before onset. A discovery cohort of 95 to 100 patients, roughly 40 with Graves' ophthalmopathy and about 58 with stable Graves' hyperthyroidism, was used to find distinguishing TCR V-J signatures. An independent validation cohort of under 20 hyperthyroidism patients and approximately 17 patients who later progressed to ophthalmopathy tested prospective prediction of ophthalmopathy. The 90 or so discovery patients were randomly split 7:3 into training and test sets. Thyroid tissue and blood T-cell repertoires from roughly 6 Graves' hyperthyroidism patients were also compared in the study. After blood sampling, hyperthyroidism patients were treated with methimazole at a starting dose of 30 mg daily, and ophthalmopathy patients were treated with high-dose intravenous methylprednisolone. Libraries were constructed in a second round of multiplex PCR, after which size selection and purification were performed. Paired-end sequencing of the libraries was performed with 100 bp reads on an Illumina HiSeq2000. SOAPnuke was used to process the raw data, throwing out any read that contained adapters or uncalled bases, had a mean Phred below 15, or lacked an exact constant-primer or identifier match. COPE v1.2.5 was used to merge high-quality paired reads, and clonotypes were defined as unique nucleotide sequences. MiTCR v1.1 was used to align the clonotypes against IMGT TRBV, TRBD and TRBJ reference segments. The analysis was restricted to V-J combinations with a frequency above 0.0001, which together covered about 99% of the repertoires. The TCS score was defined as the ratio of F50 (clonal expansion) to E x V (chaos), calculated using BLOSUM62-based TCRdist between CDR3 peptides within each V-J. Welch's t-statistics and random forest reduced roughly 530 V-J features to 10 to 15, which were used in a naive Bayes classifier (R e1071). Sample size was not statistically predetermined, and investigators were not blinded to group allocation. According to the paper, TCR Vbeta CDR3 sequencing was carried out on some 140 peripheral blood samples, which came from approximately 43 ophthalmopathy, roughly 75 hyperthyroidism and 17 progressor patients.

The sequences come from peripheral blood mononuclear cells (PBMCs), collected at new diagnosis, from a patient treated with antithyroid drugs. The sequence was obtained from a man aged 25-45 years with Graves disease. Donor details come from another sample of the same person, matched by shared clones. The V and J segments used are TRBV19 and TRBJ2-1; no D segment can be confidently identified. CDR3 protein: CASSIGKGEQFF. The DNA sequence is TGTGCCAGTAGTATTGGTAAGGGTGAGCAGTTCTTC.